This TCR beta chain derives from a study of technical replicates of blood from a few donors. Profiling relied on immunoSEQ multiplex PCR, and the TCRdb table lists in-frame clones only, not all of them. This sample carries fewer than 90,000 clones, 93% of them seen once, and the ten largest clones take 0.24%. This CDR3 has 16 residues. CDR1 is SGHRS, CDR2 YFSETQ, per germline. Unmatched junction bases numbered 12, after V lost 7 bases and J lost 2 bases. The receptor's source is a human donor in good health. Source material: T cells isolated from PBMCs. The rearrangement uses TRBV5-1 and TRBJ2-3, with 8 bases fitting TRBD2. CDR3 bases: TGCGCCAGCCAGGTCAGTGGCGGGGGGACCACAGATACGCAGTATTTT. Translating it yields CASQVSGGGTTDTQYF.